This T cell receptor (beta chain) was found in a study of T cell responses to AZD1222 COVID-19 vaccine. Study outcomes and limitations: Samples come after the peak T cell response, not at day 14. Donors, mostly white British, included more females; clonal diversity was possibly underestimated. Spike-specific TCR breadth and depth rose after two AZD1222 doses.

As regards this clone: What it binds is not known.

The data were produced by immunoSEQ multiplex PCR, yet TCRdb's version contains in-frame clones alone and is incomplete. The table lists roughly 100,000 clones, 89% of them singletons. CDR1 MNHEY and CDR2 SMNVEV come from the germline V gene (reference sequence). V was trimmed by 2 bases and J by 6 bases, leaving 14 bases between them. The CDR3 has 15 residues. Researchers grouped second doses given at about 4 or about 12 weeks into one pool. The starting material was peripheral blood, obtained 28 days after the second AZD1222 dose. This chain uses TRBV27 with TRBJ2-1; a possible D gene is TRBD1 (6 bases). The clonotype was recovered from an adult who received the AZD1222 COVID-19 vaccine. Here the CDR3 reads CASSLRNRVFNEQFF. CDR3 in DNA: TGTGCCAGCAGTTTACGGAACAGGGTGTTCAATGAGCAGTTCTTC.